The 16 T cell receptor beta chains below were found in one sample sequenced in a study of blood T cell repertoires in COVID-19. Sequenced by immunoSEQ multiplex PCR; TCRdb stores in-frame clones only, minus some. In the table there are about 190,000 clones, approximately 90% of which are singletons. Sequences were obtained from peripheral blood. The receptors derive from a woman between 35 and 50 years old who had recovered from COVID-19.

This clone was counted a few times. The chain has TRBV6-5 and TRBJ2-2, with no clear D. The CDR3 loop spans 14 amino acids. Trimming removed 8 bases from V and 0 bases from J, with 10 bases in between. Per germline, CDR1 MNHEY and CDR2 SVGAGI. CDR3 loop: CASEATSNTGELFF. For the CDR3, the DNA is TGTGCCAGCGAGGCCACCTCGAACACCGGGGAGCTGTTTTTT.

The chain recombines TRBV19 with TRBJ1-1; weak D call: TRBD1 (5 bases). Germline values: CDR1 LNHDA, CDR2 SQIVND (reference sequence). The V gene lost 6 bases and the J gene lost 4 bases, with 18 bases spanning the gap. There are 15 residues in the CDR3. CDR3 protein: CASSYQPRVGTEAFF. The CDR3 nucleotides read TGTGCCAGTAGCTACCAACCCAGGGTTGGCACTGAAGCTTTCTTT.

The CDR3 DNA follows: TGTGCCAGCAGTTTCGGGCTAGCGGGTGCTCATCGACCCTACGAGCAGTACTTC. It codes for CASSFGLAGAHRPYEQYF. This chain joins TRBV28 and TRBJ2-7; 8 positions agree with TRBD2. The germline CDR1 and CDR2 sequences are MDHEN and SYDVKM. The V gene end was trimmed by 3 bases and the J gene end by 2 bases; junction bases not matched to a gene: 15. The length of the CDR3 is 18 residues. Together with reference TRBV28 and TRBJ2-7, the CDR3 gives the full variable domain: DVKVTQSSRYLVKRTGEKVFLECVQDMDHENMFWYRQDPGLGLRLIYFSYDVKMKEKGDIPEGYSVSREKKERFSLILESASTNQTSMYLCASSFGLAGAHRPYEQYFGPGTRLTVT.

This clone was detected only once. CDR3 loop: CASSLGQADNEKLFF. CDR3 bases: TGTGCCAGCAGCCTAGGACAGGCCGATAATGAAAAACTGTTTTTT. The chain uses TRBV7-9 and TRBJ1-4; 7 bases align to TRBD1. V trimming: 5 bases; J trimming: 4 bases; junction bases outside the gene matches: 7. The V gene's germline CDR1 is SEHNR and CDR2 FQNEAQ (reference sequence). The CDR3 loop spans 15 amino acids. The full variable domain, completed using reference TRBV7-9 and TRBJ1-4, is DTGVSQNPRHKITKRGQNVTFRCDPISEHNRLYWYRQTLGQGPEFLTYFQNEAQLEKSRLLSDRFSAERPKGSFSTLEIQRTEQGDSAMYLCASSLGQADNEKLFFGSGTQLSVL.

J is TRBJ2-7 and V is TRBV15; 7 bases align to TRBD2. The CDR3 contains 15 residues. V lost 0 bases, J lost 6 bases, and 8 bases stayed unmatched. Germline-derived CDR1 and CDR2 are LNHNV and YYDKDF (reference sequence). The CDR3 nucleotides read TGTGCCACCAGCAGAGATATGGGGGAGGGCCTCGAGCAGTACTTC. This encodes CATSRDMGEGLEQYF.

V usage is TRBV5-1 and J usage is TRBJ1-3; possible D gene TRBD1, 5 bases. Deletions cut 2 bases from V and 1 base from J, with 7 bases between. The CDR3 is 14 amino acids. Germline assignment: CDR1 SGHRS and CDR2 YFSETQ. The CDR3 sequence: CASSLQESGNTIYF. The CDR3 bases are TGCGCCAGCAGCTTACAGGAGTCTGGAAACACCATATATTTT.

V and J are TRBV4-2 and TRBJ2-1, with a weak D call TRBD2 (6 bases). Trimming left V 1 base short and J 0 bases short, with 7 bases between. CDR1 LGHNA and CDR2 YNFKEQ come from the germline V gene. CDR3 length equals 15 residues. CDR3 DNA: TGTGCCAGCAGCCAAGTCGGGGGCTCCTACAATGAGCAGTTCTTC. It specifies CASSQVGGSYNEQFF.

This chain joins TRBV5-1 and TRBJ2-7; D may be TRBD2 (5 bases). There are 13 residues in the CDR3. V was cut by 4 bases and J by 0 bases, with 8 bases left in between. Germline V gene sequence: CDR1 SGHRS, CDR2 YFSETQ. The CDR3 reads CASSAGDSYEQYF. The DNA for the CDR3 is TGCGCCAGCAGCGCCGGGGACTCCTACGAGCAGTACTTC. The full variable domain, its missing parts supplied by reference TRBV5-1 and TRBJ2-7, is KAGVTQTPRYLIKTRGQQVTLSCSPISGHRSVSWYQQTPGQGLQFLFEYFSETQRNKGNFPGRFSGRQFSNSRSEMNVSTLELGDSALYLCASSAGDSYEQYFGPGTRLTVT.

The chain combines TRBV7-9 with TRBJ1-5; no clear D. The germline V gene has CDR1 SEHNR and CDR2 FQNEAQ (reference sequence). Trimming cost V 4 bases and J 0 bases, with 13 bases left between them. The CDR3 runs to 16 residues. CDR3 sequence (DNA): TGTGCCAGCAGCTACTTCACACGGGGTAGCAATCAGCCCCAGCATTTT. This translates into CASSYFTRGSNQPQHF. Based on the CDR3 plus reference TRBV7-9 and TRBJ1-5, the full variable domain is DTGVSQNPRHKITKRGQNVTFRCDPISEHNRLYWYRQTLGQGPEFLTYFQNEAQLEKSRLLSDRFSAERPKGSFSTLEIQRTEQGDSAMYLCASSYFTRGSNQPQHFGDGTRLSIL.

The chain couples TRBV7-9 to TRBJ1-1; the D gene is possibly TRBD1 (5 bases). The CDR3 length is 14 residues. Germline-derived CDR1 and CDR2 are SEHNR and FQNEAQ (reference sequence). V was pared by 5 bases and J by 1 base, with 11 bases between. The CDR3 sequence is CASSAGIGNTEAFF. The CDR3 nucleotides read TGTGCCAGCAGCGCAGGGATTGGGAACACTGAAGCTTTCTTT.

The CDR3 region has the DNA TGCGCCAGCAGCCACCACACGTATGGCTACACCTTC. Amino acid sequence: CASSHHTYGYTF. The V gene is TRBV4-1, the J gene TRBJ1-2; D gene uncertain. Germline loops: CDR1 MGHRA, CDR2 YSYEKL. The CDR3 sequence is 12 residues long. Trimming stripped 3 bases from V and 5 bases from J, with 7 bases between.

The genes are TRBV19 and TRBJ2-1; possible D gene TRBD2, 6 bases. Germline V lookup: CDR1 LNHDA, CDR2 SQIVND (reference sequence). The CDR3 has 15 amino acids. The V end lost 7 bases, the J end lost 0 bases, and 13 bases lay between the germline ends. The CDR3 here is CASNDGRSSYNEQFF. The DNA for the CDR3 is TGTGCCAGTAATGACGGGAGAAGCTCCTACAATGAGCAGTTCTTC.

The chain joins TRBV7-6 to TRBJ2-3, with 8 bases matching TRBD2. In germline, CDR1 is SGHVS, CDR2 FNYEAQ. Unmatched junction bases numbered 6, after V lost 2 bases and J lost 2 bases. CDR3 length equals 16 residues. For the CDR3, the DNA is TGTGCCAGCAGCTTAAATAGCGGGACCCACACAGATACGCAGTATTTT. Residues: CASSLNSGTHTDTQYF. Full variable domain (remainder filled in from reference TRBV7-6 and TRBJ2-3): GAGVSQSPRYKVTKRGQDVALRCDPISGHVSLYWYRQALGQGPEFLTYFNYEAQQDKSGLPNDRFSAERPEGSISTLTIQRTEQRDSAMYRCASSLNSGTHTDTQYFGPGTRLTVL.

The CDR3 bases are TGTGCCAGCTCACATGACAGGAGCTCCTACGAGCAGTACTTC. This sequence encodes CASSHDRSSYEQYF. The chain has TRBV18 and TRBJ2-7; D may be TRBD1 (6 bases). Germline assignment: CDR1 KGHSH and CDR2 LQKENI. The V end lost 4 bases, the J end lost 0 bases, and 10 bases lay between the germline ends. This CDR3 comprises 14 residues.

The rearrangement uses TRBV9 and TRBJ2-3; 9 bases match TRBD1. CDR1 is SGDLS and CDR2 is YYNGEE in the germline V gene. The CDR3 extends over 16 amino acids. The V and J ends lost 3 bases and 4 bases, in that order; junction bases with no gene match: 9. The CDR3 DNA reads as TGTGCCAGCAGCGCTCGTGGACAGGGGAGGGCAGATACGCAGTATTTT. Translation gives CASSARGQGRADTQYF.

The rearrangement joins TRBV5-1 to TRBJ2-7; D perhaps matches TRBD2 (5 bases). Germline CDR1 reads SGHRS; CDR2 reads YFSETQ. This CDR3 contains 15 residues. V gave up 4 bases and J gave up 8 bases, with 22 bases separating them. CDR3 region: CASSDQGGRTAKQYF. In nucleotides, the CDR3 is TGCGCCAGCAGCGACCAAGGCGGGCGGACTGCCAAGCAGTACTTC. The variable domain in full, with the rest retrieved from reference TRBV5-1 and TRBJ2-7, is KAGVTQTPRYLIKTRGQQVTLSCSPISGHRSVSWYQQTPGQGLQFLFEYFSETQRNKGNFPGRFSGRQFSNSRSEMNVSTLELGDSALYLCASSDQGGRTAKQYFGPGTRLTVT.